This TCR beta chain was profiled in a study of Ad26.COV2.S vaccination and SARS-CoV-2 variants. Assay: immunoSEQ multiplex PCR; the TCRdb copy retains only in-frame clones and omits some. The sample contains 430,000 or so clones, around 90% of which appear only once. Study observations and caveats: The TCR breadth and depth analyses may have understated or missed part of the total T cell responses.

Described treatment: roughly 20 received Ad26.COV2.S at low or high dose, single or two shots; several received placebo; per-sample allocation not given. Vaccine and placebo recipients were sampled on day 63 after the first injection. Germline V CDR1 and CDR2: MDHEN, SYDVKM. Trimming shortened V by 1 base and J by 4 bases, and 7 bases separated the two germline ends. This CDR3 contains 13 residues. With regard to this clone: Its antigen is as yet unknown.

Sample: peripheral blood, taken in a trial of Ad26.COV2.S vaccine versus placebo. The sequence was obtained from a person between 18 and 60 years old who received the Ad26.COV2.S COVID-19 vaccine or a placebo. The gene calls are TRBV28 and TRBJ1-2; no clear D. Here the CDR3 reads CASSLLGSYGYTF. The CDR3 DNA follows: TGTGCCAGCAGTTTATTAGGGTCCTATGGCTACACCTTC.